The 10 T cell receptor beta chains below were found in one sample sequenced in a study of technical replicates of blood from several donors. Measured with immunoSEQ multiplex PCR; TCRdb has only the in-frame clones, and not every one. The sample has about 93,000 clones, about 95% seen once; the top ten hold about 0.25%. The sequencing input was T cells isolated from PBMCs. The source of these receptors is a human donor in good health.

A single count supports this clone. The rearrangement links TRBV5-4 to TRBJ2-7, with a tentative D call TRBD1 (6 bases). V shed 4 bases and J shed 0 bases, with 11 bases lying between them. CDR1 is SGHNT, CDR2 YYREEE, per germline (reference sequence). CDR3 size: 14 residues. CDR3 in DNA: TGTGCCAGCAGCGCCGACAGGCCCTCCTACGAGCAGTACTTC. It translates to CASSADRPSYEQYF.

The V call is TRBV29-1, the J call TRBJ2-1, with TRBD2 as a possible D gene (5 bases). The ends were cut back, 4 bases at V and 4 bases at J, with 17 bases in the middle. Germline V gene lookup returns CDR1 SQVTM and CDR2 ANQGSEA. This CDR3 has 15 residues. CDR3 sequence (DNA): TGCAGCGTTGCGGCTAGGTTAGCGAGGTACAATGAGCAGTTCTTC. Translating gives CSVAARLARYNEQFF.

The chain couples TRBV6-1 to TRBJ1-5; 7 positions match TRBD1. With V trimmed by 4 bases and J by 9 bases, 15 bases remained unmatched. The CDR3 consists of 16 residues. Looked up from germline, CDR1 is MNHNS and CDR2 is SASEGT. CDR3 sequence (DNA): TGTGCCAGCAGTGTTCCGACAGGGTCGGGTTGGTGGCCCCAGCATTTT. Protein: CASSVPTGSGWWPQHF.

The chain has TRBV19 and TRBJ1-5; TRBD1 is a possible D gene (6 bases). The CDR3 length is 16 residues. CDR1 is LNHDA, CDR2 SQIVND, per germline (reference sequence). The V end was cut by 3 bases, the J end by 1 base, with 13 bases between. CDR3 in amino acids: CASSISGGPSNQPQHF. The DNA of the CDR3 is TGTGCCAGTAGTATCTCGGGGGGCCCCAGCAATCAGCCCCAGCATTTT.

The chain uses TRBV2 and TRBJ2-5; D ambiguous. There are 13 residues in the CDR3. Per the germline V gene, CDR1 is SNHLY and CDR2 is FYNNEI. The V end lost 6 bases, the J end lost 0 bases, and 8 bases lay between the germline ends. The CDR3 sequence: CASRAGYQETQYF. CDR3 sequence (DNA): TGTGCCAGCAGAGCAGGCTACCAAGAGACCCAGTACTTC.

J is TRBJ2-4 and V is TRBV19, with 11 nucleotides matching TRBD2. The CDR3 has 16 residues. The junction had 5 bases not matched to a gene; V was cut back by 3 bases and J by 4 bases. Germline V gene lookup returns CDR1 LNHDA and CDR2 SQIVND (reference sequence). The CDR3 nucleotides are TGTGCCAGTAGTATTAGCGGGGGGGTAACAAAAAACATTCAGTACTTC. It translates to CASSISGGVTKNIQYF.

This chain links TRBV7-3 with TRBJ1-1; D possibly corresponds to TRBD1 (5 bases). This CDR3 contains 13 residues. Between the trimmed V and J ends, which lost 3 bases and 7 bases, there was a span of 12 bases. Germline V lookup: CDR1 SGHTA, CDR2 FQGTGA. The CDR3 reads CASSLQVGGEAFF. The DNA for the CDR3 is TGTGCCAGCAGCTTGCAAGTGGGGGGTGAAGCTTTCTTT.

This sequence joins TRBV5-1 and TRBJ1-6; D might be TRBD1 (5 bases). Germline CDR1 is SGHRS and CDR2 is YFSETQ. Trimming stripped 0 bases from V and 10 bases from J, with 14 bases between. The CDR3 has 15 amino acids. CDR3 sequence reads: CASSLVGVLGSPLHF. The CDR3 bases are TGCGCCAGCAGCTTGGTAGGGGTGTTGGGGTCACCCCTCCACTTT.

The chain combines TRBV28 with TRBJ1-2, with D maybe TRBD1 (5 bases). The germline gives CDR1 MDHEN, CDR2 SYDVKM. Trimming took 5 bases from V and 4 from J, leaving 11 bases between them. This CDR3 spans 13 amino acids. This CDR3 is CASSNRISYGYTF. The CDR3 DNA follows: TGTGCCAGCAGTAACAGGATCAGCTATGGCTACACCTTC.

Here the CDR3 reads CASSPRTGDGTNEKLFF. The CDR3 nucleotides are TGTGCCAGCAGCCCCCGGACAGGGGATGGAACTAATGAAAAACTGTTTTTT. The rearrangement links TRBV7-9 to TRBJ1-4, with 9 positions matching TRBD1. V shed 5 bases and J 1 base; nucleotides not matched to a gene: 8. This CDR3 spans 17 amino acids. Germline V gene sequence: CDR1 SEHNR, CDR2 FQNEAQ (reference sequence).